The 17 T cell receptor beta chains given below trace back to one sample, sequenced in a study of OX40 agonist ivuxolimab in advanced cancers. Measured with immunoSEQ multiplex PCR; TCRdb has only the in-frame clones, and not every one. This sample yields around 63,000 clones, of which 80% to 90% are seen a single time; 10% to 11% belongs to the top ten. This sample comprised CD4+ or CD8+ T cells sorted from blood, obtained in a trial of the OX40 agonist ivuxolimab. Source of these receptors: an adult with an advanced solid tumor such as melanoma, head and neck, liver or kidney cancer.

The chain combines TRBV27 with TRBJ1-5, with TRBD1 matching 8 bases. Germline assignment: CDR1 MNHEY and CDR2 SMNVEV (reference sequence). J was trimmed by 7 bases and V by 6 bases; bases with no gene match: 14. This CDR3 spans 16 amino acids. The CDR3 sequence: CASSPSPGGAGQPQHF. CDR3 bases: TGTGCCAGCAGCCCATCGCCAGGGGGCGCGGGCCAGCCCCAGCATTTT.

The V call is TRBV5-1, the J call TRBJ1-2, with D unresolved. The CDR3 has 12 amino acids. The V end was cut by 0 bases, the J end by 4 bases, with 4 bases between. The germline V gene encodes CDR1 SGHRS and CDR2 YFSETQ. DNA for the CDR3: TGCGCCAGCAGCTTGGGCGGCTATGGCTACACCTTC. Residues: CASSLGGYGYTF.

The chain uses TRBV27 and TRBJ2-7, with TRBD1 matching 8 bases. Germline trimming cut 10 bases from V and 1 base from J; bases unmatched to any gene: 27. CDR1 and CDR2 from the germline V gene are MNHEY and SMNVEV (reference sequence). This CDR3 region has 20 residues. CDR3 loop: CATHRGRRQGLLIRSYEQYF. The CDR3 coding sequence is TGTGCCACCCATAGGGGTCGGAGACAGGGGCTACTCATCAGATCCTACGAGCAGTACTTC.

This rearrangement joins TRBV7-2 to TRBJ2-3, with D possibly matching TRBD2 (5 bases). The CDR3 runs to 14 residues. Trimming removed 10 bases from V and 4 bases from J, with 18 bases in between. Germline loops: CDR1 SGHTA, CDR2 FQGNSA. The DNA of the CDR3 is TGTGCCACCTCACTACTAGACCCCTCAGATACGCAGTATTTT. Protein product: CATSLLDPSDTQYF.

The chain links TRBV5-5 to TRBJ2-2; D perhaps matches TRBD1 (5 bases). The CDR3 runs to 16 residues. Trimming pared 4 bases from V and 6 bases from J, leaving 19 bases between. CDR1 is SGHKS, CDR2 YYEKEE, per germline (reference sequence). CDR3 bases: TGTGCCAGCAGCCACGCCACCTCGACAGCCCCCGGGGAGCTGTTTTTT. Translation: CASSHATSTAPGELFF.

The chain carries TRBV5-5 and TRBJ2-3, with D hard to call. This CDR3 comprises 14 residues. Germline V CDR1 and CDR2: SGHKS, YYEKEE (reference sequence). The V gene lost 0 bases and the J gene lost 2 bases, with 7 bases spanning the gap. The CDR3 DNA is TGTGCCAGCAGCTTGGGGACCTACACAGATACGCAGTATTTT. This gives the protein CASSLGTYTDTQYF.

V gene TRBV19 combines with J gene TRBJ2-3, with 11 nucleotides matching TRBD1. The V gene's germline CDR1 is LNHDA and CDR2 SQIVND (reference sequence). The CDR3 is 16 amino acids. With V trimmed by 4 bases and J by 4 bases, 7 bases remained unmatched. CDR3 nucleotide sequence: TGTGCCAGTAGTACCGGACAGGGGGCGCTGGCAGATACGCAGTATTTT. Its translation is CASSTGQGALADTQYF.

V and J are TRBV7-9 and TRBJ1-4; possible D gene TRBD1, 5 bases. CDR3 size: 15 residues. V lost 6 bases and J lost 3, with 14 bases in between. Germline V gives CDR1 SEHNR, CDR2 FQNEAQ (reference sequence). CDR3 bases: TGTGCCAGCAGAAAAGCGACAGACCCTAATGAAAAACTGTTTTTT. Its translation is CASRKATDPNEKLFF.

CDR3 amino acids: CASSRASGELFF. CDR3 nucleotides: TGTGCCAGCAGCCGAGCATCCGGGGAGCTGTTTTTT. The chain recombines TRBV9 with TRBJ2-2; D unresolved. CDR3 length: 12 residues. V was trimmed by 4 bases and J by 6 bases, leaving 7 bases between them. Looked up from germline, CDR1 is SGDLS and CDR2 is YYNGEE.

The chain recombines TRBV5-1 with TRBJ1-1, with D maybe TRBD1 (5 bases). Germline V gene data show CDR1 as SGHRS and CDR2 as YFSETQ. CDR3 length: 13 residues. Trimming stripped 1 base from V and 7 bases from J, with 11 bases between. The CDR3 nucleotides read TGCGCCAGCAGCTTGAGTCAGGGCAATGAAGCTTTCTTT. Its protein is CASSLSQGNEAFF.

This clone was observed once. The rearrangement links TRBV6-1 to TRBJ2-7; D is uncertain. Germline V gene sequence: CDR1 MNHNS, CDR2 SASEGT. The CDR3 has 15 amino acids. Trimming pared 6 bases from V and 0 bases from J, leaving 15 bases between. The CDR3 DNA reads TGTGCCAGCAGCTGGTCAGGCCGAAGCTCCTACGAGCAGTACTTC. Translation gives CASSWSGRSSYEQYF.

The CDR3 bases are TGTGCCAGCAGTGCACTAGCGGGCGAGACCCAGTACTTC. Residues: CASSALAGETQYF. The chain is built from TRBV6-4 and TRBJ2-5; 9 nucleotides line up with TRBD2. Germline V gene sequence: CDR1 MRHNA, CDR2 SNTAGT. This CDR3 contains 13 residues. Losses at the gene ends were 4 bases for V and 5 bases for J; bases not matched to a gene: 2.

The CDR3 spells CASSWAGADETQYF. CDR3 nucleotides: TGTGCCAGCAGTTGGGCGGGGGCGGATGAGACCCAGTACTTC. The chain couples TRBV27 to TRBJ2-5; TRBD2 might be the D (7 bases). The V end lost 4 bases, the J end lost 5 bases, and 14 bases lay between the germline ends. CDR3 size: 14 residues. Germline V gives CDR1 MNHEY, CDR2 SMNVEV (reference sequence).

CDR3 region: CASSLTGAIGTEAFF. CDR3 nucleotides: TGTGCCAGCAGTCTGACAGGGGCGATAGGCACTGAAGCTTTCTTT. V and J are TRBV28 and TRBJ1-1, with 8 bases fitting TRBD1. The germline V gene has CDR1 MDHEN and CDR2 SYDVKM. The CDR3 spans 15 residues. With V trimmed by 5 bases and J by 4 bases, 9 bases remained unmatched.

This chain connects TRBV7-9 to TRBJ1-2; D is unclear. The V end was cut by 5 bases, the J end by 2 bases, with 9 bases between. Germline CDR1 is SEHNR and CDR2 is FQNEAQ (reference sequence). CDR3 length: 13 amino acids. The CDR3 coding sequence is TGTGCCAGCAGCCCGCAACAAAACTATGGCTACACCTTC. Translation: CASSPQQNYGYTF.

The J gene is TRBJ1-2, the V gene TRBV13; TRBD1 might be the D (6 bases). V was shortened by 3 bases and J by 5 bases, with 13 bases between the two germline ends. The CDR3 totals 14 residues. CDR1 PRHDT and CDR2 FYEKMQ come from the germline V gene (reference sequence). The CDR3 region is CASSFYRVGYGYTF. CDR3 coding DNA: TGTGCCAGCAGCTTTTACAGGGTTGGGTATGGCTACACCTTC.

V gene TRBV5-6 combines with J gene TRBJ2-7, with TRBD2 matching over 8 bases. Germline values: CDR1 SGHDT, CDR2 YYEEEE. Unmatched junction bases numbered 1, after V lost 4 bases and J lost 4 bases. This CDR3 is built from 12 residues. The CDR3 DNA is TGTGCCAGCAGCGGCGGGGGGTACGAGCAGTACTTC. It encodes CASSGGGYEQYF.